The 9 T cell receptor beta chains given below trace back to one sample, sequenced in a study of T-cell memory formation after mild COVID-19. TCRdb re-called the 5' RACE reads with MiXCR, one entry per CDR3 protein. The sample includes 180,000 or so distinct CDR3 sequences, 16% of them seen just once. Source material: PBMCs or a T cell subset sorted from them (not recorded which). Receptors were obtained from an adult woman who had mild COVID-19 (a few samples of this study predate the infection). Cell type and time point are not known.

This clonotype showed up just a few times. This rearrangement joins TRBV20-1 to TRBJ2-1; 7 nucleotides agree with TRBD1. The ends lost 8 bases at V and 6 bases at J; junction bases unmatched: 13. The CDR3 is 14 amino acids. Germline V gene sequence: CDR1 DFQATT, CDR2 SNEGSKA (reference sequence). The CDR3 protein is CSTDRVSTLNEQFF. CDR3 nucleotides: TGCAGTACCGACAGGGTGTCCACCCTCAATGAGCAGTTCTTC.

A few counts support this clonotype. The J gene is TRBJ2-1, the V gene TRBV7-3; 12 bases are shared with TRBD1. This CDR3 has 14 residues. Germline CDR1 is SGHTA and CDR2 is FQGTGA. V gave up 4 bases and J gave up 10 bases; unmatched junction bases: 5. CDR3 nucleotide sequence: TGTGCCAGCAGCTCCGGGACAGGGGGCGTCGAGCAGTTCTTC. Its translation is CASSSGTGGVEQFF.

The chain recombines TRBV27 with TRBJ2-2, with a possible D match to TRBD1 (6 bases). Germline CDR1 MNHEY, CDR2 SMNVEV (reference sequence). Trimming removed 5 bases from V and 7 bases from J, with 17 bases in between. The CDR3 extends over 15 amino acids. The CDR3 coding sequence is TGTGCCAGCAGTCTGAGCCCACAGGGCAGCGGGGAGCTGTTTTTT. It translates to CASSLSPQGSGELFF.

This clonotype was picked up a small number of times. The rearrangement uses TRBV9 and TRBJ2-3; 9 bases line up with TRBD1. The CDR3 totals 16 residues. Germline lookup yields CDR1 SGDLS and CDR2 YYNGEE. Losses at the gene ends were 3 bases for V and 1 base for J; bases not matched to a gene: 6. In DNA, the CDR3 is TGTGCCAGCAGCGAACAGGGGGCTGGAGGCACAGATACGCAGTATTTT. It codes for CASSEQGAGGTDTQYF.

The chain joins TRBV11-3 to TRBJ1-2; D perhaps matches TRBD1 (5 bases). This CDR3 has 12 amino acids. The germline gives CDR1 SGHNT, CDR2 YENEEA. V was cut by 6 bases and J by 2 bases, with 7 bases left in between. Here the CDR3 DNA reads TGTGCCAGCAGTGAGGGGAACTATGGCTACACCTTC. This sequence encodes CASSEGNYGYTF.

The V call is TRBV6-5, the J call TRBJ1-1, with D possibly being TRBD1 (5 bases). The ends were cut back, 5 bases at V and 11 bases at J, with 18 bases in the middle. CDR1 MNHEY and CDR2 SVGAGI come from the germline V gene. The CDR3 loop spans 13 amino acids. The CDR3 coding sequence is TGTGCCAGCAGTGAAAGGGGCCCAGGGAACGCTTTCTTT. Translating gives CASSERGPGNAFF.

This clonotype appeared many times. The chain recombines TRBV3-1 with TRBJ2-3, with 7 bases aligning to TRBD2. Germline V gene lookup returns CDR1 LGHDT and CDR2 YNNKEL (reference sequence). The CDR3 consists of 15 residues. V shed 4 bases and J 0 bases; nucleotides not matched to a gene: 4. This CDR3 reads CASSPGTTSTDTQYF. The CDR3 nucleotides read TGTGCCAGCAGCCCGGGGACTACTAGCACAGATACGCAGTATTTT.

This clonotype occurred a few times. The chain joins TRBV5-5 to TRBJ2-1; 9 nucleotides agree with TRBD1. CDR1 and CDR2 (germline): SGHKS, YYEKEE (reference sequence). V dropped 9 bases and J dropped 12; count of bases not matched to a gene: 13. The CDR3 has 13 amino acids. For the CDR3, the DNA is TGTGCCACCGGGACAGGGAGTTTGACGCGGCAGTTCTTC. Its translation is CATGTGSLTRQFF.

The V call is TRBV6-5, the J call TRBJ1-6; 7 bases align to TRBD1. The CDR3 loop spans 15 amino acids. Germline CDR1 and CDR2: MNHEY and SVGAGI. V trimming: 6 bases; J trimming: 1 base; junction bases outside the gene matches: 3. The CDR3: CASRLQGSYNSPLHF. The CDR3 nucleotides are TGTGCCAGCAGACTACAGGGGTCCTATAATTCACCCCTCCACTTT.